Sequencing of this T cell receptor (beta chain) was carried out in a study of OX40 agonist ivuxolimab in advanced cancers. About the research overall: Among those enrolled, mean age was about 63 years (range roughly 23 to 79) and about 79% were male.

Repertoires were generated with immunoSEQ multiplex PCR, while TCRdb's copy carries only in-frame clones and drops some. The sample has tens of thousands of clones; about 91% are singletons. General study results and limits: The authors also found low normalized T-cell clonal expansion in some nonresponders. The 0.1-3.0 mg/kg partial responders had among the lowest clonal expansion.

About this clone itself: Its antigen is unknown.

With baseline, cycle 4 day 1, and cycle 7 day 1 as timepoints, blood was sampled. Germline CDR1 and CDR2: LNHNV and YYDKDF (reference sequence). The CDR3 consists of 15 residues. The V and J ends lost 5 bases and 5 bases respectively, with 19 bases between them. The sequence was obtained from an adult with an advanced solid tumor such as melanoma, head and neck, liver or kidney cancer. The chain combines TRBV15 with TRBJ2-7; maybe TRBD2 (5 bases). The sample here was CD4+ or CD8+ T cells sorted from blood, taken in a trial of the OX40 agonist ivuxolimab. The DNA of the CDR3 is TGTGCCACCAGCCCTCCCCGAACGGGGATCCACGAGCAGTACTTC. Its translation is CATSPPRTGIHEQYF.